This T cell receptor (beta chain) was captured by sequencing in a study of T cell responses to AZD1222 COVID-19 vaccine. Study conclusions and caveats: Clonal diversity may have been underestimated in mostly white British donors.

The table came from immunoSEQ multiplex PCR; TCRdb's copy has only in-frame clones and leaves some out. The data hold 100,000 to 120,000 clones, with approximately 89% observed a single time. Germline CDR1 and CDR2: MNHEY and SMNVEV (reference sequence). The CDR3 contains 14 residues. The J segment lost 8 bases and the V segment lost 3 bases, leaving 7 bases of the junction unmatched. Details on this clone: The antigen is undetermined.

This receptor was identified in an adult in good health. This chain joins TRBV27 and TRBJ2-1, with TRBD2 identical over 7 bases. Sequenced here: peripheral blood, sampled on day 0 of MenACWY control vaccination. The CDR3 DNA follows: TGTGCCAGCAGTTTGAACGGGGGGATCTATGAGCAGTTCTTC. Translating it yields CASSLNGGIYEQFF.